Below are 14 T cell receptor beta chains sequenced from a single sample in a study of blood T cell repertoires in COVID-19. Produced via immunoSEQ multiplex PCR; TCRdb's table is partial and in-frame only. The sample carries 120,000 to 150,000 clones, approximately 84% recorded once. Sequenced input: peripheral blood. These receptors were collected from a human donor in a cohort sampled during active COVID-19.

This chain connects TRBV7-8 to TRBJ2-3, with 8 positions matching TRBD1. J was trimmed by 5 bases and V by 2 bases; bases with no gene match: 6. The CDR3 is 15 residues long. Germline loops: CDR1 SGHVS, CDR2 FQNEAQ. This CDR3 is CASSLQGAWVDTQYF. CDR3 nucleotide sequence: TGTGCCAGCAGCTTACAGGGGGCATGGGTAGATACGCAGTATTTT.

The V and J genes are TRBV9 and TRBJ2-5; 7 bases are a match to TRBD1. This CDR3 spans 14 amino acids. J lost 5 bases, V lost 4 bases, and 8 bases had no gene match. Germline lookup yields CDR1 SGDLS and CDR2 YYNGEE. The CDR3 spells CASSTWTGGETQYF. In DNA form, the CDR3 reads TGTGCCAGCAGCACTTGGACAGGCGGGGAGACCCAGTACTTC.

The chain joins TRBV4-2 to TRBJ2-7; possibly TRBD2 for D (6 bases). V lost 2 bases to trimming and J lost 4 bases, with 18 bases between them. There are 16 residues in the CDR3. The V gene's germline CDR1 is LGHNA and CDR2 YNFKEQ. The DNA for the CDR3 is TGTGCCAGCAGCCAACCTACTAGCCGGGGAACATACGAGCAGTACTTC. Protein sequence: CASSQPTSRGTYEQYF.

The CDR3 DNA sequence: TGTGCCAGCAGTGAGGGCAGGGACTGGCCCGGGGATACGCAGTATTTT. It is translated as CASSEGRDWPGDTQYF. The gene calls are TRBV6-1 and TRBJ2-3, with a tentative D call TRBD2 (6 bases). Germline CDR1 reads MNHNS; CDR2 reads SASEGT. The germline V and J ends were trimmed by 3 bases and 6 bases, with 19 bases remaining between them. The CDR3 runs to 16 residues.

The rearrangement links TRBV7-2 to TRBJ2-7, with TRBD2 matching over 12 bases. The junction had 9 bases not matched to a gene; V was cut back by 2 bases and J by 7 bases. This CDR3 spans 16 amino acids. The germline CDR1 and CDR2 sequences are SGHTA and FQGNSA. The CDR3 loop is CASSLYSSGGAGEQYF. CDR3 sequence (DNA): TGTGCCAGCAGCTTATATTCTAGCGGGGGGGCCGGTGAGCAGTACTTC.

This clone has ten or more counts. The rearrangement uses TRBV4-2 and TRBJ1-5; 7 bases match TRBD1. In germline, CDR1 is LGHNA, CDR2 YNFKEQ. The CDR3 is 14 residues long. V lost 4 bases and J lost 4; bases outside the gene matches: 4. CDR3 protein: CASSPRQGNQPQHF. The CDR3 nucleotides read TGTGCCAGCAGCCCCAGACAGGGTAATCAGCCCCAGCATTTT.

The rearrangement links TRBV19 to TRBJ2-7; 7 bases line up with TRBD1. V dropped 5 bases and J dropped 3; count of bases not matched to a gene: 7. CDR1 is LNHDA, CDR2 SQIVND, per germline (reference sequence). CDR3 length: 14 amino acids. The CDR3 loop is CASSFGTAGYEQYF. For the CDR3, the DNA is TGTGCCAGTAGTTTCGGGACAGCAGGCTACGAGCAGTACTTC.

V usage is TRBV4-2 and J usage is TRBJ2-1, with 8 bases lining up with TRBD1. V lost 5 bases to trimming and J lost 5 bases; unmatched junction nucleotides: 11. Germline-derived CDR1 and CDR2 are LGHNA and YNFKEQ. The CDR3 totals 16 residues. CDR3 sequence reads: CASSARTGKADNEQFF. CDR3 coding DNA: TGTGCCAGCAGCGCCCGGACAGGGAAGGCAGACAATGAGCAGTTCTTC.

The V gene is TRBV7-8, the J gene TRBJ2-5, with a weak D call TRBD1 (6 bases). The CDR3 spans 14 residues. Between the trimmed V and J ends, which lost 4 bases and 1 base, there was a span of 10 bases. The germline V gene has CDR1 SGHVS and CDR2 FQNEAQ. CDR3 sequence reads: CASSSRGRQETQYF. The CDR3, as DNA: TGTGCCAGCAGCTCCAGGGGTCGCCAAGAGACCCAGTACTTC.

This chain joins TRBV27 and TRBJ2-7, with D maybe TRBD1 (6 bases). V dropped 5 bases and J dropped 6 bases, with 20 bases sitting between them. Germline CDR1 is MNHEY and CDR2 is SMNVEV (reference sequence). The CDR3 loop spans 15 amino acids. CDR3 in DNA: TGTGCCAGCAGTCGACAGGTAACAGGACCAGGCGAGCAGTACTTC. It specifies CASSRQVTGPGEQYF.

The CDR3 region is CASSLFSLGRGNTIYF. The CDR3 nucleotides read TGTGCCAGCAGTTTATTCTCTTTGGGCAGGGGAAACACCATATATTTT. This sequence joins TRBV27 and TRBJ1-3; D ambiguous. The germline V and J ends were trimmed by 1 base and 4 bases, with 14 bases remaining between them. Germline V gene lookup returns CDR1 MNHEY and CDR2 SMNVEV (reference sequence). The CDR3 loop spans 16 amino acids.

This rearrangement joins TRBV5-6 to TRBJ2-2, with 11 bases matching TRBD2. The CDR3 loop spans 16 amino acids. Germline V gives CDR1 SGHDT, CDR2 YYEEEE. J lost 4 bases, V lost 1 base, and 3 bases had no gene match. The CDR3 loop reads CASSLRLAGFTGELFF. The DNA for the CDR3 is TGTGCCAGCAGCTTGCGACTAGCGGGGTTCACCGGGGAGCTGTTTTTT. The variable domain in full, completed from reference TRBV5-6 and TRBJ2-2, reads DAGVTQSPTHLIKTRGQQVTLRCSPKSGHDTVSWYQQALGQGPQFIFQYYEEEERQRGNFPDRFSGHQFPNYSSELNVNALLLGDSALYLCASSLRLAGFTGELFFGEGSRLTVL.

The J gene is TRBJ2-5, the V gene TRBV29-1, with 10 positions matching TRBD2. The CDR3 has 12 residues. V lost 6 bases and J lost 4; bases outside the gene matches: 2. Per the germline V gene, CDR1 is SQVTM and CDR2 is ANQGSEA. The CDR3 protein is CSVWTSGETQYF. CDR3 nucleotides: TGCAGCGTGTGGACTAGCGGAGAGACCCAGTACTTC.

The V gene is TRBV5-1, the J gene TRBJ1-1; TRBD1 aligns across 8 bases. The CDR3 runs to 16 residues. The germline gives CDR1 SGHRS, CDR2 YFSETQ. V shed 0 bases and J 4 bases; nucleotides not matched to a gene: 8. CDR3 sequence (DNA): TGCGCCAGCAGCTTGGCCGGGACAGGCGGGGGCACTGAAGCTTTCTTT. Its translation: CASSLAGTGGGTEAFF.